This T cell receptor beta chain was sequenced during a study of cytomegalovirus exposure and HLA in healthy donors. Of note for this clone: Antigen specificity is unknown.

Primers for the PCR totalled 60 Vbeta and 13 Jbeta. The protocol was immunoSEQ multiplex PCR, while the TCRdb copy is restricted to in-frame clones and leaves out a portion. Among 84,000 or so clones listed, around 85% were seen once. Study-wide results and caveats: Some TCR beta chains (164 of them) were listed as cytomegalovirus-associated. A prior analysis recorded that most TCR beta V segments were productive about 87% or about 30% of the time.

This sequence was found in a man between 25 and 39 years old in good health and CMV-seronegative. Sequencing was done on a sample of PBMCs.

CDR3 sequence (DNA): TGTGCCAGCAGGAAGAACTCAATGAACACTGAAGCTTTCTTT. Translating it yields CASRKNSMNTEAFF. The rearrangement links TRBV6-1 to TRBJ1-1; D remains ambiguous. The CDR3 loop spans 14 amino acids. Germline CDR1 is MNHNS and CDR2 is SASEGT. V lost 6 bases and J 0 bases, leaving 11 bases between the germline ends.